This TCR beta chain was sequenced during a study of Graves' ophthalmopathy and Graves' hyperthyroidism. This clonotype was observed at least ten times. The CDR3 has 12 amino acids. With 4 bases removed from V and 3 bases from J, the gap between germline ends came to 6 bases. Germline CDR1 and CDR2: SGHDN and FVKESK. Amplification targeted the TCR beta CDR3 regions, with RNA transcripts as the source material. The first-round RT-PCR employed HTBI primers together with the Qiagen OneStep RT-PCR kit. A multiplex PCR was then performed as the second round. TCRdb ran MiXCR on the multiplex PCR reads and lists one entry per CDR3 protein. The table shows hundreds of thousands of distinct CDR3 sequences, with 21% occurring only once.

Sequencing was done on a sample of peripheral blood. This sequence joins TRBV14 and TRBJ1-2; D unresolved. The sequence came from a woman younger than 30 with stable Graves' hyperthyroidism. Here the CDR3 reads CASSPDHYGYTF. Here the CDR3 DNA reads TGTGCCAGCAGCCCAGACCACTATGGCTACACCTTC.